The present TCR beta chain was sequenced within a study of T cells in Graves' hyperthyroidism and ophthalmopathy. With respect to this clonotype: Its antigen remains unknown.

Points from the study as a whole: Separation of ophthalmopathy from stable hyperthyroidism was achieved by a 13 V-J model. Peripheral blood also featured most of the thyroid clonotypes expanded above 0.001.

RNA transcripts gave rise to amplified TCR beta CDR3 regions. An initial round of RT-PCR targeting the TCR CDR3 relied on the HTBI primer set. TCRdb reanalysed the multiplex PCR reads using MiXCR and keeps one entry per CDR3 protein. This table has around 500,000 distinct CDR3 sequences, roughly 15% appearing once. This CDR3 contains 13 residues. Trimming took 5 bases from V and 4 from J, leaving 8 bases between them. Germline V gene sequence: CDR1 MNHEY, CDR2 SMNVEV (reference sequence). A patient was excluded if there was uncontrolled infection, other autoimmune disease, pregnancy or lactation. Isolation of PBMCs was performed on around 10 ml fresh peripheral blood.

The chain carries TRBV27 and TRBJ2-2; D gene ambiguous. The origin of this receptor is a woman aged 25 to 39 with Graves' ophthalmopathy. Sequencing used blood. The CDR3 spells CASSVGVTGELFF. The DNA for the CDR3 is TGTGCCAGCAGTGTAGGTGTCACCGGGGAGCTGTTTTTT.